This T cell receptor (beta chain) was obtained from a study of T cells in Graves' hyperthyroidism and ophthalmopathy. Overall study results and limits: In validation, the model predicted ophthalmopathy. These predictions came a median roughly seven months before onset.

Patients with uncontrolled infections, other autoimmune diseases, pregnancy or lactation were excluded. Cells are PBMCs isolated from roughly 10 ml of fresh blood. About this clonotype: Its matching antigen is unknown.

The investigators amplified TCR beta CDR3 regions from RNA transcripts. The TCR CDR3 was amplified in a first-round RT-PCR using the HTBI primer set. TCRdb independently ran MiXCR on the multiplex PCR reads; one entry per CDR3 protein. Among under 650,000 distinct CDR3 sequences, about a sixth were seen once, and the ten largest hold approximately 3.8%. The CDR3 spans 14 residues. Per the germline V gene, CDR1 is SGHRS and CDR2 is YFSETQ. V shed 3 bases and J shed 3 bases, with 11 bases lying between them. The receptor was derived from a woman between 25 and 40 years old with Graves' hyperthyroidism. V usage is TRBV5-1 and J usage is TRBJ2-3; D call uncertain. Source material: blood. This CDR3 reads CASSSQTGTDTQYF. Written as DNA, the CDR3 is TGCGCCAGCAGCTCCCAGACTGGAACAGATACGCAGTATTTT.